The clone carrying this T cell receptor beta chain was counted at least ten times. The CDR3 is 15 residues long. Germline assignment: CDR1 SQVTM and CDR2 ANQGSEA. With 4 bases removed from V and 0 bases from J, the gap between germline ends came to 15 bases. A single record per CDR3 protein comes from TCRdb applying MiXCR to the 5' RACE reads. Of fewer than 65,000 distinct CDR3 sequences in the sample, around 30% were seen once. Naive CD4+ cells had CD25+ Tregs removed. The receptor's source is a female donor with breast cancer. Input material: tumor-infiltrating naive CD4+ T cells sorted from the breast tumor. The subset denotes: naive CD4+ T cells, CD4+CD45RA+CD25-. This chain links TRBV29-1 with TRBJ1-1; D gene ambiguous. For the CDR3, the DNA is TGCAGCGTTGTCACCCGGTCGGGCATGAACACTGAAGCTTTCTTT. It translates to CSVVTRSGMNTEAFF.